The 5 T cell receptor beta chains below come from one sample, sequenced in a study of cytomegalovirus exposure and HLA in healthy donors. PCR was performed using 60 Vbeta and 13 Jbeta primers. Sequenced by immunoSEQ multiplex PCR; TCRdb stores in-frame clones only, minus some. The profile shows 150,000 to 200,000 clones, roughly 79% of them singletons. The sequenced sample was PBMCs. The receptors here all came from a man under 40 in good health and CMV-seronegative.

This clone was detected a few times. The chain joins TRBV4-1 to TRBJ1-4; the D gene is possibly TRBD1 (5 bases). The length of the CDR3 is 13 residues. Trimming pared 6 bases from V and 2 bases from J, leaving 7 bases between. From germline, CDR1 is MGHRA and CDR2 YSYEKL. Here the CDR3 reads CASRGPTNEKLFF. In DNA, the CDR3 is TGCGCCAGCAGGGGGCCGACTAATGAAAAACTGTTTTTT.

V and J are TRBV6-5 and TRBJ2-7; TRBD2 matches 7 bases. The V gene's germline CDR1 is MNHEY and CDR2 SVGAGI. The CDR3 consists of 16 residues. V lost 2 bases to trimming and J lost 7 bases; unmatched junction nucleotides: 14. CDR3 in amino acids: CASSYQGLPSPREQYF. CDR3 sequence (DNA): TGTGCCAGCAGTTACCAGGGACTACCATCTCCTAGGGAGCAGTACTTC.

This rearrangement joins TRBV11-3 to TRBJ2-3; 11 positions agree with TRBD2. The ends lost 5 bases at V and 5 bases at J; junction bases unmatched: 3. Germline lookup yields CDR1 SGHNT and CDR2 YENEEA. The CDR3 is made up of 14 amino acids. CDR3 coding DNA: TGTGCCAGCAGCACTAGCGGGAGAGGAGATACGCAGTATTTT. Amino acid sequence: CASSTSGRGDTQYF. The whole variable domain, remainder taken from reference TRBV11-3 and TRBJ2-3, is EAGVVQSPRYKIIEKKQPVAFWCNPISGHNTLYWYLQNLGQGPELLIRYENEEAVDDSQLPKDRFSAERLKGVDSTLKIQPAELGDSAVYLCASSTSGRGDTQYFGPGTRLTVL.

This clone was seen only a few times. This sequence joins TRBV6-5 and TRBJ2-7, with D possibly matching TRBD1 (5 bases). The CDR3 has 15 amino acids. V lost 0 bases, J lost 6 bases, and 15 bases lay in between. CDR1 and CDR2 from the germline V gene are MNHEY and SVGAGI. In nucleotides, the CDR3 is TGTGCCAGCAGTTACTCTCAGGGTTTGGGTCTCGAGCAGTACTTC. Translated, it gives CASSYSQGLGLEQYF.

In the case of this clone: The sample holds other DNA sequences that translate to the same CDR3. The chain combines TRBV6-5 with TRBJ1-1; possible D gene TRBD1, 6 bases. Trimming stripped 4 bases from V and 0 bases from J, with 9 bases between. From germline, CDR1 is MNHEY and CDR2 SVGAGI. This CDR3 has 14 residues. CDR3 DNA sequence: TGTGCCAGCAGTTTCACAGGGTTGAACACTGAAGCTTTCTTT. Amino acid sequence: CASSFTGLNTEAFF.